The entry below gives a single T cell receptor beta chain sequence along with its context. The table came from immunoSEQ multiplex PCR; TCRdb's copy has only in-frame clones and leaves some out. The sample gives hundreds of thousands of clones, around 83% of which show up once; about 5% is in the top ten. The data originate from a study of blood T cell repertoires in COVID-19. Study information: Sites across the United States, Italy and Spain contributed samples from acute and convalescent COVID-19. PBMCs, B-cell-depleted T cells, or T cells were the source of the cDNA or gDNA that made up the material.

V was clipped by 4 bases and J by 2 bases, with 16 bases between them. In germline, CDR1 is SGHTA, CDR2 FQGTGA. The CDR3 spans 16 residues. Participants came from about 23 US areas, aged about 18 to 95 years. Categorization into cohorts depended on clinical history that participants reported. The TCR comes from a man in his forties or fifties who had been exposed to COVID-19. The sequenced sample consisted of PBMCs or T cells enriched from blood (not recorded which). This chain uses TRBV7-3 with TRBJ2-3, with D maybe TRBD1 (5 bases). Here the CDR3 reads CASSSNGRGITDTQYF. Written as DNA, the CDR3 is TGTGCCAGCAGCTCAAATGGAAGGGGTATCACAGATACGCAGTATTTT.